This T cell receptor beta chain was obtained from a study of blood T cell repertoires in COVID-19. Study as a whole: PBMCs, B-cell-depleted T cells, or T cells provided the cDNA or gDNA that made up the material.

In its sample, this clone was seen a few times. Per the study methods: Cell counts per sample came from amplifying reference gene primers. TCRdb keeps only in-frame clones here, not all; method: immunoSEQ multiplex PCR. The DNA gave D and trimming, while V, J and clone size come from that table. The sample yields roughly 210,000 clones, about nine tenths seen once. V gave up 5 bases and J gave up 1 base; unmatched junction bases: 7. The CDR3 covers 15 residues. In germline, CDR1 is SEHNR, CDR2 FQNEAQ (reference sequence). The chain combines TRBV7-9 with TRBJ2-5; 7 nucleotides line up with TRBD1. The sample comprised peripheral blood. The clonotype originates from a man between 70 and 80 years old with acute or convalescent COVID-19. This CDR3 reads CASSPMTGIQETQYF. CDR3 sequence (DNA): TGTGCCAGCAGCCCAATGACAGGGATCCAAGAGACCCAGTACTTC.